These 3 T cell receptor beta chains originate from one sample sequenced in a study of blood T cell repertoires in COVID-19. Profiled with immunoSEQ multiplex PCR; TCRdb holds only in-frame clones, not every one. The sample consists of about 140,000 clones, under 85% of them appearing once. Material for sequencing was peripheral blood. Receptors were obtained from a human donor in a cohort sampled during active COVID-19.

This clone appeared a single time. CDR3 loop: CASSLAIRQGHNEQFF. CDR3 bases: TGCGCCAGCAGCTTGGCCATCAGACAGGGTCACAATGAGCAGTTCTTC. The chain combines TRBV5-1 with TRBJ2-1; 7 nucleotides align to TRBD1. The trim removed 0 bases at V and 5 bases at J, leaving 8 bases unmatched. The CDR3 is made up of 16 amino acids. The germline V gene has CDR1 SGHRS and CDR2 YFSETQ. Using reference TRBV5-1 and TRBJ2-1 for the parts outside the CDR3, the full variable domain is KAGVTQTPRYLIKTRGQQVTLSCSPISGHRSVSWYQQTPGQGLQFLFEYFSETQRNKGNFPGRFSGRQFSNSRSEMNVSTLELGDSALYLCASSLAIRQGHNEQFFGPGTRLTVL.

This sequence joins TRBV7-9 and TRBJ2-1, with D possibly TRBD2 on 5 matching bases. CDR3 length: 13 residues. V was cut by 2 bases and J by 4 bases, with 6 bases left in between. Looked up from germline, CDR1 is SEHNR and CDR2 is FQNEAQ (reference sequence). CDR3 nucleotide sequence: TGTGCCAGCAGCTTAACTAGGTACAATGAGCAGTTCTTC. Its translation is CASSLTRYNEQFF.

V is TRBV6-5 and J is TRBJ2-1; 10 bases fit TRBD2. The CDR3 is 15 residues long. V shed 6 bases, J shed 4 bases, and the junction held 6 bases outside the gene matches. Germline values: CDR1 MNHEY, CDR2 SVGAGI. Here the CDR3 reads CASSRGLALYNEQFF. DNA of the CDR3: TGTGCCAGCAGCCGGGGACTAGCGCTGTACAATGAGCAGTTCTTC.